The 17 T cell receptor beta chains presented below share a single source sample, sequenced in a study of blood T cells in healthy people across ages. The authors ran a second PCR of 7 to 11 cycles using a sample-barcoded 5' primer and a J-beta primer mix. MiXCR, applied by TCRdb to the 5' RACE reads, yields one record per CDR3 protein. Here the sample spans roughly 2 million distinct CDR3 sequences, about 50% being singletons. The sample consisted of blood. Every receptor here comes from a woman between 40 and 50 years old in good health.

This clonotype appeared a single time. The junction and the germline gene differ at one end; a read error may be behind it. The V and J genes are TRBV15 and TRBJ2-1; the D gene is possibly TRBD1 (6 bases). Germline loops: CDR1 LNHNV, CDR2 YYDKDF (reference sequence). This CDR3 is built from 13 residues. CDR3 region: CATKGVNHKEQFF. CDR3 DNA: TGTGCCACCAAGGGGGTGAACCACAAGGAGCAGTTCTTC.

Concerning this clonotype: With a much larger clone just one base away, this may be a read error. The chain employs TRBV20-1 and TRBJ2-1, with D uncertain. Germline V CDR1 and CDR2: DFQATT, SNEGSKA (reference sequence). This CDR3 has 14 amino acids. The V and J ends lost 4 bases and 5 bases respectively, with 15 bases between them. The CDR3 nucleotides are TGCAGTGCTATTAATCCGACGGGTCACAATGAGCAGTTCTTC. Amino acid sequence: CSAINPTGHNEQFF.

This clonotype was detected only a few times. The chain has TRBV6-4 and TRBJ2-1, with 11 bases lining up with TRBD2. Trimming took 0 bases from V and 0 from J; bases not matched to a gene: 4. Germline CDR1 MRHNA, CDR2 SNTAGT. The CDR3 is 18 amino acids. This CDR3 reads CASSDSPSGGTSYNEQFF. Written as DNA, the CDR3 is TGTGCCAGCAGTGACTCTCCTAGCGGGGGGACCTCCTACAATGAGCAGTTCTTC.

This clonotype has only a few counts. The chain is built from TRBV12-3 or TRBV12-4 and TRBJ1-2; TRBD1 aligns across 7 bases. V lost 3 bases and J lost 4; bases outside the gene matches: 2. This CDR3 is 13 amino acids long. CDR3 amino acids: CASSFGQVYGYTF. The CDR3 DNA sequence: TGTGCCAGCAGTTTCGGACAGGTCTATGGCTACACCTTC.

J is TRBJ2-2 and V is TRBV7-2; D not certain. The CDR3 runs to 14 residues. Trimming took off 10 bases at V and 0 bases at J, with 12 bases between the two ends. Germline assignment: CDR1 SGHTA and CDR2 FQGNSA. In DNA, the CDR3 is TGTGCCAATAAAGATTCCGCGAACACCGGGGAGCTGTTTTTT. Protein: CANKDSANTGELFF.

The chain links TRBV11-2 to TRBJ2-7; possibly TRBD2 for D (5 bases). The ends were cut back, 5 bases at V and 5 bases at J, with 10 bases in the middle. Germline assignment: CDR1 SGHAT and CDR2 FQNNGV. This CDR3 has 12 amino acids. CDR3 nucleotides: TGTGCCAGCAGCGCTAGAGGGAACGAGCAGTACGTC. Translated: CASSARGNEQYV.

This rearrangement joins TRBV29-1 to TRBJ1-1; D not certain. Germline V lookup: CDR1 SQVTM, CDR2 ANQGSEA. The V gene lost 1 base and the J gene lost 1 base, with 7 bases spanning the gap. The CDR3 has 13 amino acids. The CDR3 loop is CSVEAPGNTEAFF. The CDR3 DNA is TGCAGCGTTGAAGCACCAGGGAACACTGAAGCTTTCTTT.

The sample holds a few counts of this clonotype. The rearrangement uses TRBV15 and TRBJ2-3; no clear D. Germline V gene sequence: CDR1 LNHNV, CDR2 YYDKDF (reference sequence). This CDR3 is built from 15 residues. Trimming removed 2 bases at V and 0 bases at J, with 9 bases between. The CDR3 DNA follows: TGTGCCACCAGCAGAAGGCAGAGTAGCACAGATACGCAGTATTTT. Translated: CATSRRQSSTDTQYF.

Only a few counts were recorded for this clonotype. V and J are TRBV7-8 and TRBJ2-3, with 10 nucleotides matching TRBD1. Germline CDR1 reads SGHVS; CDR2 reads FQNEAQ. The ends lost 4 bases at V and 5 bases at J; junction bases unmatched: 6. The CDR3 is 15 amino acids. The CDR3: CASSSRQGAGDTQYF. DNA of the CDR3: TGTGCCAGCAGCTCACGACAGGGGGCAGGAGATACGCAGTATTTT.

The table lists this clonotype with a few counts. This chain joins TRBV5-5 and TRBJ2-5; TRBD1 matches 9 bases. The assigned J gene may be wrong: the sequence end matches TRBJ2-7 better. The CDR3 has 15 residues. CDR1 SGHKS and CDR2 YYEKEE come from the germline V gene (reference sequence). CDR3 loop: CASSTLQGQGYEQYF. Here the CDR3 DNA reads TGTGCCAGCAGCACCTTACAGGGACAGGGCTACGAGCAGTACTTC.

This sequence joins TRBV6-2 or TRBV6-3 and TRBJ1-4; D ambiguous. The germline V and J ends were trimmed by 6 bases and 4 bases, with 24 bases remaining between them. The germline V gene encodes CDR1 MNHEY and CDR2 SVGEGT. The CDR3 covers 18 residues. Here the CDR3 reads CASRDRAEASLDNEKLFF. The CDR3 nucleotides read TGTGCCAGCAGAGACCGAGCGGAGGCATCGCTAGATAATGAAAAACTGTTTTTT.

The rearrangement uses TRBV5-6 and TRBJ2-3, with TRBD2 as a possible D gene (6 bases). The germline CDR1 and CDR2 sequences are SGHDT and YYEEEE. V lost 0 bases, J lost 1 base, and 12 bases lay in between. The CDR3 loop spans 16 amino acids. The CDR3 nucleotides read TGTGCCAGCAGCTTGGGAGGGAGGCCGGGCACAGATACGCAGTATTTT. As protein: CASSLGGRPGTDTQYF.

This sequence joins TRBV5-1 and TRBJ2-3; D not certain. The CDR3 has 16 amino acids. Per germline, CDR1 SGHRS and CDR2 YFSETQ. With 0 bases removed from V and 2 bases from J, the gap between germline ends came to 13 bases. As DNA, the CDR3 is TGCGCCAGCAGCTTGGTTCCCCTCCAATCCACAGATACGCAGTATTTT. Translation: CASSLVPLQSTDTQYF.

This clonotype came up a few times. The chain recombines TRBV15 with TRBJ2-4; D possibly corresponds to TRBD2 (5 bases). With 3 bases removed from V and 9 bases from J, the gap between germline ends came to 12 bases. The CDR3 contains 13 residues. Germline V gene sequence: CDR1 LNHNV, CDR2 YYDKDF (reference sequence). The CDR3 is CATSSYPAGIQYF. The CDR3, as DNA: TGTGCCACCAGCAGTTATCCGGCGGGCATTCAGTACTTC.

CDR3 DNA sequence: TGTGCCAGCAGCCCGGGACCGAGGGTCCTGACTTTC. Translation: CASSPGPRVLTF. J is TRBJ2-6 and V is TRBV14; tentatively, D is TRBD1 or TRBD2 (5 bases each). Trimming cost V 4 bases and J 13 bases, with 11 bases left between them. Germline lookup yields CDR1 SGHDN and CDR2 FVKESK. The CDR3 has 12 residues.

The chain couples TRBV29-1 to TRBJ2-5; TRBD1 matches at 7 bases. This CDR3 comprises 12 residues. The V and J ends lost 8 bases and 2 bases, in that order; junction bases with no gene match: 5. Looked up from germline, CDR1 is SQVTM and CDR2 is ANQGSEA. The CDR3 nucleotides are TGCAGCATGACAGGGTGGCAAGAGACCCAGTACTTC. Amino acid sequence: CSMTGWQETQYF. The whole variable domain, remainder taken from reference TRBV29-1 and TRBJ2-5, is SAVISQKPSRDICQRGTSLTIQCQVDSQVTMMFWYRQQPGQSLTLIATANQGSEATYESGFVIDKFPISRPNLTFSTLTVSNMSPEDSSIYLCSMTGWQETQYFGPGTRLLVL.

The rearrangement joins TRBV28 to TRBJ2-7; TRBD1 matches 9 bases. This CDR3 has 14 residues. V gave up 6 bases and J gave up 4 bases; unmatched junction bases: 7. Germline V gene data show CDR1 as MDHEN and CDR2 as SYDVKM. DNA of the CDR3: TGTGCCAGCAGCCGGACAGGGGACGGGTACGAGCAGTACTTC. It translates to CASSRTGDGYEQYF.